Given below is one T cell receptor beta chain in context. Its antigen is currently unknown. TRB rearrangements were amplified by touch-down multiplex PCR with mixed TRB-A/B primers. TCRdb reprocessed the multiplex PCR reads and reports one entry per CDR3 protein, with no DNA. The sample is made up of more than 3,000 distinct CDR3 sequences, and the top ten hold approximately 15% of it. The entry originates in a study of T cell clusters in autoimmune cytopenias. Study conclusions and caveats: Clustering suggested that physiological T cell clusters were missing in primary autoimmune cytopenia patients.

The CDR3 consists of 13 residues. The germline gives CDR1 GTSNPN, CDR2 SVGIG (reference sequence). Some 40,000 genome equivalents of blood DNA were amplified for TRB. The rearrangement joins TRBV30 to TRBJ1-2. The clonotype comes from a human donor with an autoimmune cytopenia or autoimmune hepatitis (not recorded which). Sequenced input: peripheral blood. Here the CDR3 reads CAGAVLGYYGYTF.